Shown below are 6 T cell receptor beta chains from a single sample sequenced in a study of blood T cell repertoires in COVID-19. Method: immunoSEQ multiplex PCR; TCRdb's copy keeps in-frame clones and lacks some. The sample carries about 310,000 clones, around 90% recorded once. Source material: peripheral blood. These receptors were taken from a man in his fifties or sixties with active or convalescent COVID-19.

The rearrangement uses TRBV28 and TRBJ2-3; 10 bases are shared with TRBD2. Germline CDR1 and CDR2: MDHEN and SYDVKM. The CDR3 sequence is 15 residues long. The V gene end was trimmed by 4 bases and the J gene end by 6 bases; junction bases not matched to a gene: 7. The CDR3 loop reads CASSSGTSVSDTQYF. As DNA, the CDR3 is TGTGCCAGCAGTTCCGGGACTAGCGTGTCGGATACGCAGTATTTT.

The rearrangement joins TRBV24-1 to TRBJ2-5, with D possibly TRBD1 on 5 matching bases. The CDR3 loop spans 15 amino acids. V lost 0 bases and J lost 1, with 8 bases in between. CDR1 is KGHDR, CDR2 SFDVKD, per germline. In DNA, the CDR3 is TGTGCCACCAGTGATTTGACAGGTCTCCAAGAGACCCAGTACTTC. It is translated as CATSDLTGLQETQYF.

This chain connects TRBV19 to TRBJ1-2, with D maybe TRBD1 (5 bases). The V end lost 9 bases, the J end lost 2 bases, and 16 bases lay between the germline ends. CDR3 length: 14 residues. Germline V CDR1 and CDR2: LNHDA, SQIVND (reference sequence). CDR3 sequence: CASSTQVENYGYTF. The CDR3 DNA sequence: TGTGCCAGCTCGACACAGGTTGAAAACTATGGCTACACCTTC.

This sequence joins TRBV28 and TRBJ2-7; tentatively, D is TRBD1 (6 bases). Trimming pared 1 base from V and 5 bases from J, leaving 12 bases between. The CDR3 runs to 14 residues. Germline CDR1 reads MDHEN; CDR2 reads SYDVKM. As DNA, the CDR3 is TGTGCCAGCAGTTTATCCCAGGGGTATGACGAGCAGTACTTC. As protein: CASSLSQGYDEQYF.

This clone appeared a few times. The chain is built from TRBV5-1 and TRBJ1-2; TRBD1 might be the D (6 bases). Germline CDR1 reads SGHRS; CDR2 reads YFSETQ. V was shortened by 4 bases and J by 7 bases, with 26 bases between the two germline ends. The CDR3 consists of 17 residues. The chain's CDR3 is CASSLGTSHQEVGGYTF. The CDR3 bases are TGCGCCAGCAGCCTTGGGACATCCCATCAAGAGGTGGGTGGCTACACCTTC.

CDR3 coding DNA: TGCAGCGTTGGAATTGTACTAGCGATGTACAATGAGCAGTTCTTC. It yields the protein CSVGIVLAMYNEQFF. The chain recombines TRBV29-1 with TRBJ2-1; 7 bases fit TRBD2. The junction had 10 bases not matched to a gene; V was cut back by 4 bases and J by 4 bases. CDR1 is SQVTM and CDR2 is ANQGSEA in the germline V gene. The CDR3 has 15 residues.